The next 11 T cell receptor beta chains were all read from a single sample in a study of blood T cell repertoires in COVID-19. Method: immunoSEQ multiplex PCR; TCRdb's copy keeps in-frame clones and lacks some. The sample holds fewer than 200,000 clones, about three quarters seen once. Sequenced sample: peripheral blood. The receptors were sampled from a woman between 65 and 79 years old with acute or convalescent COVID-19.

V gene TRBV20-1 combines with J gene TRBJ1-2, with D possibly being TRBD1 (6 bases). The germline V and J ends were trimmed by 4 bases and 9 bases, with 12 bases remaining between them. This CDR3 is 11 amino acids long. CDR1 DFQATT and CDR2 SNEGSKA come from the germline V gene (reference sequence). CDR3 bases: TGCAGTGCTATTCCGGACAGCCGCTACACCTTC. Protein product: CSAIPDSRYTF.

The chain carries TRBV6-5 and TRBJ1-3, with D maybe TRBD1 (5 bases). In germline, CDR1 is MNHEY, CDR2 SVGAGI. The CDR3 is 15 residues long. Trimming removed 6 bases from V and 0 bases from J, with 12 bases in between. The CDR3 DNA reads as TGTGCCAGCAGGGTAACAGGAATCTCTGGAAACACCATATATTTT. Encoded protein: CASRVTGISGNTIYF.

This clone came up once. The chain carries TRBV4-2 and TRBJ1-1, with 8 bases identical to TRBD1. The CDR3 runs 16 residues. After removal of 1 base from V and 6 bases from J, the junction contained 10 bases not matched to a gene. Per germline, CDR1 LGHNA and CDR2 YNFKEQ. CDR3 loop: CASSQVQGQGKPEAFF. As DNA, the CDR3 is TGTGCCAGCAGCCAAGTACAAGGACAGGGTAAACCTGAAGCTTTCTTT.

This chain joins TRBV4-1 and TRBJ2-2; D possibly corresponds to TRBD2 (5 bases). Germline CDR1 is MGHRA and CDR2 is YSYEKL. The V gene lost 7 bases and the J gene lost 3 bases, with 12 bases spanning the gap. The CDR3 has 14 residues. The CDR3 coding sequence is TGCGCCAGCAAACCGGGATCGCACACCGGGGAGCTGTTTTTT. This codes for CASKPGSHTGELFF.

The V gene is TRBV30, the J gene TRBJ1-1; tentatively, D is TRBD1 (5 bases). CDR3 length equals 13 residues. Germline values: CDR1 GTSNPN, CDR2 SVGIG (reference sequence). With 6 bases removed from V and 1 base from J, the gap between germline ends came to 12 bases. Here the CDR3 DNA reads TGTGCCTGTACAGCCCAGGGGAACACTGAAGCTTTCTTT. This gives the protein CACTAQGNTEAFF.

The chain links TRBV5-6 to TRBJ1-6; 8 nucleotides align to TRBD1. The trim removed 3 bases at V and 10 bases at J, leaving 9 bases unmatched. This CDR3 is 15 amino acids long. Looked up from germline, CDR1 is SGHDT and CDR2 is YYEEEE. CDR3 DNA: TGTGCCAGCAGCTCAGGGACAGGAGAAGGGTCACCCCTCCACTTT. This sequence encodes CASSSGTGEGSPLHF.

The chain combines TRBV13 with TRBJ2-1; a possible D gene is TRBD2 (6 bases). The length of the CDR3 is 18 residues. Per the germline V gene, CDR1 is PRHDT and CDR2 is FYEKMQ (reference sequence). V was shortened by 4 bases and J by 1 base, with 20 bases between the two germline ends. CDR3 nucleotides: TGTGCCAGCAGCTCGTTCAGGCGGGCGACTAGGTCCTACAATGAGCAGTTCTTC. Residues: CASSSFRRATRSYNEQFF.

The rearrangement uses TRBV15 and TRBJ2-7; D perhaps matches TRBD2 (6 bases). This CDR3 is built from 17 residues. CDR1 is LNHNV, CDR2 YYDKDF, per germline (reference sequence). V dropped 3 bases and J dropped 3 bases, with 21 bases sitting between them. The CDR3 DNA follows: TGTGCCACCAGCAGGCACCCCCGGGCGGGAAACCTCTACGAGCAGTACTTC. Protein: CATSRHPRAGNLYEQYF.

The V call is TRBV2, the J call TRBJ2-1, with TRBD2 matching 7 bases. CDR3 length: 18 amino acids. The germline V gene has CDR1 SNHLY and CDR2 FYNNEI. Trimming cost V 7 bases and J 6 bases; bases outside gene matches: 21. The CDR3: CASKETSAPLFRPNEQFF. CDR3 DNA sequence: TGTGCCAGCAAAGAAACTAGCGCTCCTCTATTTCGTCCCAATGAGCAGTTCTTC. Variable domain in full (rest from reference TRBV2 and TRBJ2-1): EPEVTQTPSHQVTQMGQEVILRCVPISNHLYFYWYRQILGQKVEFLVSFYNNEISEKSEIFDDQFSVERPDGSNFTLKIRSTKLEDSAMYFCASKETSAPLFRPNEQFFGPGTRLTVL.

The chain uses TRBV27 and TRBJ2-7; 7 bases match TRBD2. The CDR3 contains 15 residues. V dropped 4 bases and J dropped 7; count of bases not matched to a gene: 13. Germline CDR1 is MNHEY and CDR2 is SMNVEV (reference sequence). The CDR3 DNA reads as TGTGCCAGCAGTTCCGAAGGAGGGGCGCGGGGGGAGCAGTACTTC. Translating gives CASSSEGGARGEQYF.

This clone was observed once. The rearrangement links TRBV19 to TRBJ2-7; TRBD1 is a possible D gene (6 bases). The CDR3 length is 13 residues. Trimming removed 6 bases at V and 3 bases at J, with 12 bases between. The germline V gene encodes CDR1 LNHDA and CDR2 SQIVND (reference sequence). CDR3 amino acids: CASSPQGYYEQYF. The CDR3 DNA reads TGTGCCAGTAGCCCACAGGGCTACTACGAGCAGTACTTC.